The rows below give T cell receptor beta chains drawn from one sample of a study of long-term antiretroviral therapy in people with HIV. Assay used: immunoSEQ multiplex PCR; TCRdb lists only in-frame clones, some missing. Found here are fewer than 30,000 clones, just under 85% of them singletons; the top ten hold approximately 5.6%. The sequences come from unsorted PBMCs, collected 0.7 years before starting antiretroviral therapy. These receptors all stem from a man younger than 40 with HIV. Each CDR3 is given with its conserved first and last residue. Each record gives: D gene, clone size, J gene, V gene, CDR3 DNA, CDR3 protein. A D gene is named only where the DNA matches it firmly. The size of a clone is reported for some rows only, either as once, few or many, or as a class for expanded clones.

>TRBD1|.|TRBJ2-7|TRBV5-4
TGTGCCAGCGGCTCGGGACAGGGGGCGGTGGAGCAGTACTTC
CASGSGQGAVEQYF
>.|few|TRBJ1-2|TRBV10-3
TGTGCCATCAGTGAAGGCGGCCAGGGTGGTGGCTACACCTTC
CAISEGGQGGGYTF
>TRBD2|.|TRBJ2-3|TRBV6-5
TGTGCCAGCAGGAGCGGGGGTTACACAGATACGCAGTATTTT
CASRSGGYTDTQYF
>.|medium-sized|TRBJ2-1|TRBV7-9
TGTGCCAGCAGCCCCCAGGAAGGAAGCGACTACAATGAGCAGTTCTTC
CASSPQEGSDYNEQFF
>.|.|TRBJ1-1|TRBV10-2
TGCGCCAGCAGTGAGTACTGGGTGGCTGAAGCTTTCTTT
CASSEYWVAEAFF
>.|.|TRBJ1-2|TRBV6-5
TGTGCCAGCAGTTACTCTCCAGGGCCGGTCTATGGCTACACCTTC
CASSYSPGPVYGYTF
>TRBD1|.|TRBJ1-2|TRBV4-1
TGCGCCAGCAGCCCGGACAGGCCACTTAGGGGCTACACCTTC
CASSPDRPLRGYTF
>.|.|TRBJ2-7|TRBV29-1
TGCAGCGTCGGTCAGGGGTCCTACGAGCAGTACTTC
CSVGQGSYEQYF
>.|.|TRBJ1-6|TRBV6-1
TGTGCCAGCAGTGAACGTAGTATAAGTAATTCACCCCTCCACTTT
CASSERSISNSPLHF
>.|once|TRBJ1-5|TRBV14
TGTGCCAGCAGCCAAGCCGGGGGGACAAGGTATAGCAATCAGCCCCAGCATTTT
CASSQAGGTRYSNQPQHF
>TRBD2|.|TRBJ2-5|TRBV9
TGTGCCAGCAGCGCCCTAGCGGGAGTAGAGACCCAGTACTTC
CASSALAGVETQYF